One sample yielded the 22 T cell receptor beta chains listed below, sequenced in a study of cytomegalovirus exposure and HLA in healthy donors. The PCR contained 60 Vbeta and 13 Jbeta primers. Produced via immunoSEQ multiplex PCR; TCRdb's table is partial and in-frame only. This repertoire shows 200,000 to 250,000 clones, 75% to 90% found once; its top ten account for roughly 1%. The sequencing input was PBMCs. The source is a woman under 30 in good health and CMV-seronegative.

The V and J genes are TRBV9 and TRBJ2-1, with 10 bases identical to TRBD1. Germline lookup yields CDR1 SGDLS and CDR2 YYNGEE. The CDR3 is made up of 13 amino acids. J gave up 4 bases and V 7 bases, and 2 bases lay outside the gene matches. DNA of the CDR3: TGTGCCAGCGGGACAGGGGTTTACAATGAGCAGTTCTTC. Residues: CASGTGVYNEQFF. Complete variable domain (other parts from reference TRBV9 and TRBJ2-1): DSGVTQTPKHLITATGQRVTLRCSPRSGDLSVYWYQQSLDQGLQFLIQYYNGEERAKGNILERFSAQQFPDLHSELNLSSLELGDSALYFCASGTGVYNEQFFGPGTRLTVL.

V gene TRBV6-5 combines with J gene TRBJ1-1; possibly TRBD1 for D (5 bases). This CDR3 is built from 12 residues. The germline V and J ends were trimmed by 2 bases and 7 bases, with 8 bases remaining between them. Germline CDR1 is MNHEY and CDR2 is SVGAGI. The CDR3 coding sequence is TGTGCCAGCAGTTACGGGGCAGTTGAAGCTTTCTTT. Protein sequence: CASSYGAVEAFF.

The CDR3 region is CASSLDQATDTQYF. CDR3 sequence (DNA): TGCGCCAGCAGCTTGGACCAGGCCACAGATACGCAGTATTTT. This chain links TRBV5-1 with TRBJ2-3; D uncertain. Germline CDR1 and CDR2: SGHRS and YFSETQ. This CDR3 has 14 amino acids. Trimming shortened V by 0 bases and J by 2 bases, and 7 bases separated the two germline ends. Full variable domain (outside the CDR3, taken from reference TRBV5-1 and TRBJ2-3): KAGVTQTPRYLIKTRGQQVTLSCSPISGHRSVSWYQQTPGQGLQFLFEYFSETQRNKGNFPGRFSGRQFSNSRSEMNVSTLELGDSALYLCASSLDQATDTQYFGPGTRLTVL.

This clone has only a few counts. V and J are TRBV27 and TRBJ1-2; TRBD1 matches 7 bases. Germline V gene lookup returns CDR1 MNHEY and CDR2 SMNVEV (reference sequence). V was clipped by 5 bases and J by 5 bases; unmatched bases: 11. The CDR3 contains 15 residues. CDR3 bases: TGTGCCAGCAGTCCAATAAGAGAGGGGGCGTATGGCTACACCTTC. This gives the protein CASSPIREGAYGYTF.

This clone came up once. The rearrangement joins TRBV6-6 to TRBJ1-4; TRBD1 agrees at 12 bases. This CDR3 region has 16 residues. Trimming took 6 bases from V and 2 from J; bases not matched to a gene: 4. CDR1 is MNHNY and CDR2 is SVGAGI in the germline V gene (reference sequence). CDR3 coding DNA: TGTGCCAGCAGACGGGACAGGGGGCCGACTAATGAAAAACTGTTTTTT. Translation: CASRRDRGPTNEKLFF.

This rearrangement joins TRBV19 to TRBJ1-4; 9 bases are shared with TRBD1. The CDR3 is 15 residues long. Losses at the gene ends were 4 bases for V and 3 bases for J; bases not matched to a gene: 3. CDR1 and CDR2 from the germline V gene are LNHDA and SQIVND (reference sequence). The CDR3 DNA follows: TGTGCCAGTAGTAGGACAGGGGCGGCTAATGAAAAACTGTTTTTT. Amino acid sequence: CASSRTGAANEKLFF.

The chain couples TRBV5-4 to TRBJ2-4, with 12 bases fitting TRBD2. Germline V gene data show CDR1 as SGHNT and CDR2 as YYREEE (reference sequence). J gave up 5 bases and V 4 bases, and 7 bases lay outside the gene matches. This CDR3 spans 16 amino acids. The chain's CDR3 is CASSMRTSGDQNIQYF. DNA for the CDR3: TGTGCCAGCAGCATGCGGACTAGCGGGGATCAAAACATTCAGTACTTC.

The chain has TRBV7-9 and TRBJ1-1; no reliable D call. The CDR3 runs to 15 residues. In germline, CDR1 is SEHNR, CDR2 FQNEAQ (reference sequence). V lost 6 bases and J 0 bases, leaving 14 bases between the germline ends. The CDR3 DNA sequence: TGTGCCAGCAGTTATGCACAGAGCATGAACACTGAAGCTTTCTTT. Protein: CASSYAQSMNTEAFF.

This chain connects TRBV9 to TRBJ2-5, with D uncertain. The V end lost 2 bases, the J end lost 5 bases, and 10 bases lay between the germline ends. The length of the CDR3 is 13 residues. Germline V lookup: CDR1 SGDLS, CDR2 YYNGEE. The CDR3 DNA sequence: TGTGCCAGCAGCGTTAGTCTCGGGGAGACCCAGTACTTC. It codes for CASSVSLGETQYF.

Concerning this clone: The junction and the germline gene differ at one end; a read error may be behind it. V is TRBV19 and J is TRBJ2-3, with TRBD2 matching 13 bases. Per germline, CDR1 LNHDA and CDR2 SQIVND (reference sequence). The CDR3 covers 16 residues. The CDR3 nucleotides are TGTGCCAGTAGTTTCCGACTAGCGGGGGGCACATATACGCAGTATTTT. Its translation is CASSFRLAGGTYTQYF.

The V and J genes are TRBV2 and TRBJ1-1, with 11 bases aligning to TRBD1. Trimming cost V 4 bases and J 7 bases; bases outside gene matches: 5. The CDR3 has 14 residues. Germline values: CDR1 SNHLY, CDR2 FYNNEI. The CDR3 coding sequence is TGTGCCAGCAGTGGGGACAGGGGGTGGATTGAAGCTTTCTTT. This sequence encodes CASSGDRGWIEAFF.

The genes are TRBV6-1 and TRBJ1-5; D unclear. CDR1 is MNHNS and CDR2 is SASEGT in the germline V gene. The CDR3 has 16 residues. V lost 3 bases and J lost 0, with 12 bases in between. CDR3 sequence: CASSDSEIYSNQPQHF. CDR3 bases: TGTGCCAGCAGTGATTCCGAGATATATAGCAATCAGCCCCAGCATTTT.

The chain carries TRBV18 and TRBJ1-5; D unclear. V dropped 1 base and J dropped 0 bases, with 7 bases sitting between them. Germline CDR1 is KGHSH and CDR2 is LQKENI. CDR3 length equals 15 residues. The CDR3 is CASSPLRGSNQPQHF. CDR3 sequence (DNA): TGTGCCAGCTCACCACTTCGGGGTAGCAATCAGCCCCAGCATTTT.

This clone was found once. This chain connects TRBV27 to TRBJ2-3, with 9 positions matching TRBD2. This CDR3 region has 15 residues. V lost 6 bases and J lost 4; bases outside the gene matches: 8. Germline values: CDR1 MNHEY, CDR2 SMNVEV (reference sequence). The CDR3 protein is CASRYEGLAADTQYF. In DNA, the CDR3 is TGTGCCAGCAGATACGAGGGACTAGCCGCAGATACGCAGTATTTT.

V and J are TRBV25-1 and TRBJ2-7; 11 bases line up with TRBD1. The CDR3 is made up of 15 amino acids. Germline loops: CDR1 MGHDK, CDR2 SYGVNS. V was pared by 3 bases and J by 2 bases, with 3 bases of the junction left unmatched. CDR3 sequence (DNA): TGTGCCAGCAGTGACCAGGGACAGGGGGCCTACGAGCAGTACTTC. Protein: CASSDQGQGAYEQYF.

This rearrangement joins TRBV29-1 to TRBJ2-1; possible D gene TRBD1, 5 bases. Trimming cost V 2 bases and J 6 bases, with 14 bases left between them. This CDR3 has 14 amino acids. Germline loops: CDR1 SQVTM, CDR2 ANQGSEA. The CDR3 bases are TGCAGCGTTGAATCAGGGCTGAAGGTCAATGAGCAGTTCTTC. Translated, it gives CSVESGLKVNEQFF.

The chain couples TRBV13 to TRBJ2-7; TRBD2 agrees at 16 bases. CDR1 is PRHDT, CDR2 FYEKMQ, per germline (reference sequence). The junction had 8 bases not matched to a gene; V was cut back by 4 bases and J by 5 bases. This CDR3 spans 17 amino acids. CDR3 DNA sequence: TGTGCCAGCAGCTCACCCGGGACTAGCGGGAGGGCCCACGAGCAGTACTTC. This sequence encodes CASSSPGTSGRAHEQYF.

The chain joins TRBV11-3 to TRBJ2-7; 9 nucleotides align to TRBD1. This CDR3 region has 14 residues. Germline V gene lookup returns CDR1 SGHNT and CDR2 YENEEA. Germline trimming cut 0 bases from V and 6 bases from J; bases unmatched to any gene: 3. In DNA, the CDR3 is TGTGCCAGCAGCTTAGAAGGGACAGGGATCGAGCAGTACTTC. Its translation: CASSLEGTGIEQYF.

This chain links TRBV5-6 with TRBJ2-7; the D is unclear. Germline CDR1 reads SGHDT; CDR2 reads YYEEEE. Trimming removed 1 base at V and 0 bases at J, with 8 bases between. CDR3 length equals 14 residues. This CDR3 reads CASSLISSSYEQYF. The CDR3 nucleotides read TGTGCCAGCAGCTTGATATCGAGCTCCTACGAGCAGTACTTC. Complete variable domain (other parts from reference TRBV5-6 and TRBJ2-7): DAGVTQSPTHLIKTRGQQVTLRCSPKSGHDTVSWYQQALGQGPQFIFQYYEEEERQRGNFPDRFSGHQFPNYSSELNVNALLLGDSALYLCASSLISSSYEQYFGPGTRLTVT.

Only a few counts were recorded for this clone. V and J are TRBV10-3 and TRBJ2-7, with 10 nucleotides matching TRBD2. The V gene's germline CDR1 is ENHRY and CDR2 SYGVKD. This CDR3 contains 12 residues. CDR3: CASSGGSYEQYF. The CDR3 nucleotides read TGTGCGTCTAGCGGGGGTAGCTACGAGCAGTACTTC.

V is TRBV9 and J is TRBJ2-6; D perhaps matches TRBD1 (5 bases). The germline CDR1 and CDR2 sequences are SGDLS and YYNGEE. V was cut by 0 bases and J by 4 bases, with 11 bases left in between. The CDR3 contains 16 residues. The CDR3, as DNA: TGTGCCAGCAGCGTAGTTTTGGGGCCGGGGGCCAACGTCCTGACTTTC. It specifies CASSVVLGPGANVLTF.

The chain combines TRBV6-5 with TRBJ1-3; 11 positions agree with TRBD1. Germline V CDR1 and CDR2: MNHEY, SVGAGI. With 4 bases clipped from V and 5 bases from J, the junction kept 4 bases outside the gene matches. The CDR3 has 15 amino acids. In DNA form, the CDR3 reads TGTGCCAGCAGTTCGGACAGGGGGCAGAGAAACACCATATATTTT. It specifies CASSSDRGQRNTIYF.